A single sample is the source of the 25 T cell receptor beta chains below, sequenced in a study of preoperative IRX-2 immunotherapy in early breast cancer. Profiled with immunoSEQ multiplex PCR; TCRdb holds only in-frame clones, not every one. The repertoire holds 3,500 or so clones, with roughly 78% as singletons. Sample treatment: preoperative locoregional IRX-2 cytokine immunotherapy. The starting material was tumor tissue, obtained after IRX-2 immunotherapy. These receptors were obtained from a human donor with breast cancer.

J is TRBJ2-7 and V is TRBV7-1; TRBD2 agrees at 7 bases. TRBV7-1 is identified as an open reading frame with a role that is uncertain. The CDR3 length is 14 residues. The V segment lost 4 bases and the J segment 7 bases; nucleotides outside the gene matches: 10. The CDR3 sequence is CASSFSGLLGEQYF. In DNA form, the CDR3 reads TGTGCCAGCAGCTTTAGCGGGCTCCTAGGAGAGCAGTACTTC.

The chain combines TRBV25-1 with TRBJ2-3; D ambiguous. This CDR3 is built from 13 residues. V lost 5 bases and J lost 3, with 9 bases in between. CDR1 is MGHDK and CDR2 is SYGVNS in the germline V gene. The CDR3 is CASSRLATDTQYF. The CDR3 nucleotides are TGTGCCAGCAGTCGACTCGCGACAGATACGCAGTATTTT.

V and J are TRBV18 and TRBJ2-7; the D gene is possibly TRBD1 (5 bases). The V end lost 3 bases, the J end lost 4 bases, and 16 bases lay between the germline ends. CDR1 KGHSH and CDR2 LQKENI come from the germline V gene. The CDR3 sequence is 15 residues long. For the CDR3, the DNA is TGTGCCAGCTCACCCGGGTCAGGGCGGCCTTACGAGCAGTACGTC. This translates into CASSPGSGRPYEQYV.

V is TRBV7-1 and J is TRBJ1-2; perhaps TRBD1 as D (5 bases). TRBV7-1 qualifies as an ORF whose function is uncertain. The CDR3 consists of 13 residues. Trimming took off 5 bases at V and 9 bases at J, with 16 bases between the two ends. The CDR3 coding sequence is TGTGCCAGCAGCCCCGTCGGGGCGGGTAGCTACACCTTC. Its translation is CASSPVGAGSYTF.

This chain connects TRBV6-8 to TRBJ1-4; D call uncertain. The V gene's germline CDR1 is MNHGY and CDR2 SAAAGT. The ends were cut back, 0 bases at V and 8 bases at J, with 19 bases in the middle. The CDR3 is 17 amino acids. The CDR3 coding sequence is TGTGCCAGCAGTTACTCCAAGTGGACGGCAAGGGAGGAAAAACTGTTTTTT. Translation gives CASSYSKWTAREEKLFF.

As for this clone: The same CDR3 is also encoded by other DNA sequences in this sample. CDR3 sequence reads: CASSLVVGPSSGANVLTF. The CDR3 nucleotides are TGCGCCAGCAGCTTGGTGGTGGGTCCCAGCTCTGGGGCCAACGTCCTGACTTTC. The chain links TRBV5-1 to TRBJ2-6, with unresolved D. Germline CDR1 reads SGHRS; CDR2 reads YFSETQ. The CDR3 has 18 residues. The V end was cut by 0 bases, the J end by 0 bases, with 13 bases between.

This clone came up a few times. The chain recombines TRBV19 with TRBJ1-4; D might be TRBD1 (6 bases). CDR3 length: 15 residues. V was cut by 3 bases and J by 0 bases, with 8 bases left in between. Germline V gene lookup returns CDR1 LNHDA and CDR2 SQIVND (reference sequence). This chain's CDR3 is CASSINRATNEKLFF. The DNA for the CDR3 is TGTGCCAGTAGTATCAACAGGGCAACTAATGAAAAACTGTTTTTT. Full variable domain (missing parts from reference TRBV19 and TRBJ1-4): DGGITQSPKYLFRKEGQNVTLSCEQNLNHDAMYWYRQDPGQGLRLIYYSQIVNDFQKGDIAEGYSVSREKKESFPLTVTSAQKNPTAFYLCASSINRATNEKLFFGSGTQLSVL.

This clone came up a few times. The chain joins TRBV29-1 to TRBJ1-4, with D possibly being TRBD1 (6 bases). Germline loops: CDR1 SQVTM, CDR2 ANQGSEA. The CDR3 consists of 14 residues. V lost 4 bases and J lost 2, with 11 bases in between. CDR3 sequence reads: CSVGAQGTNEKLFF. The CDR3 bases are TGCAGCGTTGGCGCACAGGGTACTAATGAAAAACTGTTTTTT.

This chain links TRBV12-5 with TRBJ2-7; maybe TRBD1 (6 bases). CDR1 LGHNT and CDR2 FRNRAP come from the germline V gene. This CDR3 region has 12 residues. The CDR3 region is CASTDRFGEQYF. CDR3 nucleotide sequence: TGTGCCAGCACCGACAGGTTTGGGGAGCAGTACTTC.

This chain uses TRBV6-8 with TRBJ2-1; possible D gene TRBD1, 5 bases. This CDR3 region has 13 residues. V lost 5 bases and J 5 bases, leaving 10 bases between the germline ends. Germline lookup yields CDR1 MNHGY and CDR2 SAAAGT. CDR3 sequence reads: CASSILQDNEQFF. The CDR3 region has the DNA TGTGCCAGCAGTATCCTACAGGACAATGAGCAGTTCTTC.

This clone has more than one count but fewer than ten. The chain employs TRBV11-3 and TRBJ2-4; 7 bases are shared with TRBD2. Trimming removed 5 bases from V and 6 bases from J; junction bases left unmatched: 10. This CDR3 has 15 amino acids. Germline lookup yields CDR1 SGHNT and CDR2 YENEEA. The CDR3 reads CASSQVITGGNIQYF. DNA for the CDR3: TGTGCCAGCAGCCAAGTTATAACGGGAGGAAACATTCAGTACTTC.

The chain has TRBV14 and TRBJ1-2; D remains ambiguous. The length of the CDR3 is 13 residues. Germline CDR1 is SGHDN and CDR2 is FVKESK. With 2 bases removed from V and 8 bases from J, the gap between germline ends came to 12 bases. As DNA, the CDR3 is TGTGCCAGCAGCCAACTGGGCCTCGAGGGCTACACCTTC. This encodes CASSQLGLEGYTF.

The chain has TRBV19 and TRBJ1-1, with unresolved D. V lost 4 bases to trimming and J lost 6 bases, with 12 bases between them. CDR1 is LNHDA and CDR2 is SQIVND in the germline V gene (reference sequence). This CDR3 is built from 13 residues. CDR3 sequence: CASSTRQLSEAFF. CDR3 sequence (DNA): TGTGCCAGTAGTACAAGACAATTATCTGAAGCTTTCTTT.

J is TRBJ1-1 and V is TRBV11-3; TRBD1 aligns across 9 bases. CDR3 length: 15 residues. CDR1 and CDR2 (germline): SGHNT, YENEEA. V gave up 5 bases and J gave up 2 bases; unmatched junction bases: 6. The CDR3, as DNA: TGTGCCAGCAGCCAGTTGACAGGGGGAAACACTGAAGCTTTCTTT. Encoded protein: CASSQLTGGNTEAFF.

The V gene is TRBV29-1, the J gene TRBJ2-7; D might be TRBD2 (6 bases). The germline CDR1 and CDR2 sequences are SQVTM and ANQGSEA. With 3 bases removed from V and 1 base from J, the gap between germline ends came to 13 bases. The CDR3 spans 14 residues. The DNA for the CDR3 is TGCAGCGTTGATTGGGGGGACTCATCCTACGAGCAGTACTTC. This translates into CSVDWGDSSYEQYF.

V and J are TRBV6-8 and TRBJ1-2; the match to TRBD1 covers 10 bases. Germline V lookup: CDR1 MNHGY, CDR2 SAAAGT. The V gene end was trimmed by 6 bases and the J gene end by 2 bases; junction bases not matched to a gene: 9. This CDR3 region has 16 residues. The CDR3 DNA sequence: TGTGCCAGCAGCATTGGGAAGGGACAGGGGAACTATGGCTACACCTTC. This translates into CASSIGKGQGNYGYTF.

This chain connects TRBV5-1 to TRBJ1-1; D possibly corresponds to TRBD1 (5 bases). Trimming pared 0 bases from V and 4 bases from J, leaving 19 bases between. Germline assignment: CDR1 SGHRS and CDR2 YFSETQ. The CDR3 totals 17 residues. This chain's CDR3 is CASSLGPRRGGVTEAFF. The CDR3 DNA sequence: TGCGCCAGCAGCTTGGGTCCCAGGAGGGGAGGAGTCACTGAAGCTTTCTTT. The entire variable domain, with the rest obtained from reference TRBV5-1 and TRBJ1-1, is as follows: KAGVTQTPRYLIKTRGQQVTLSCSPISGHRSVSWYQQTPGQGLQFLFEYFSETQRNKGNFPGRFSGRQFSNSRSEMNVSTLELGDSALYLCASSLGPRRGGVTEAFFGQGTRLTVV.

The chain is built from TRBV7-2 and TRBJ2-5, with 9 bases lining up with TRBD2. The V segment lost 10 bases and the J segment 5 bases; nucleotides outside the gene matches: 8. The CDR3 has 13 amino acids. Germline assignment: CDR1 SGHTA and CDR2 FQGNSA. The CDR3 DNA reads TGTGCCACCAGTGGGCTAGCGGGGGAGACCCAGTACTTC. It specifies CATSGLAGETQYF. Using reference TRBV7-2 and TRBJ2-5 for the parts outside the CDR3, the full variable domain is GAGVSQSPSNKVTEKGKDVELRCDPISGHTALYWYRQSLGQGLEFLIYFQGNSAPDKSGLPSDRFSAERTGGSVSTLTIQRTQQEDSAVYLCATSGLAGETQYFGPGTRLLVL.

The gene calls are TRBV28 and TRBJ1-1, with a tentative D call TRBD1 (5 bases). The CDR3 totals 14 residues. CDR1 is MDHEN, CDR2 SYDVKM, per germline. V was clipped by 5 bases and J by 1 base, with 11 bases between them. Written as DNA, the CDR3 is TGTGCCAGCAGTCTGGGACTCTCGAACACTGAAGCTTTCTTT. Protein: CASSLGLSNTEAFF.

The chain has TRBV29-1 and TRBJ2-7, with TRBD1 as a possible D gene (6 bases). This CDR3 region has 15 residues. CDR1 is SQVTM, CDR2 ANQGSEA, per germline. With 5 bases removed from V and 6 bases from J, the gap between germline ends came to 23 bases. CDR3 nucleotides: TGCAGCGTTAGGGTCGACGGACAGCGGAGCTGCGAGCAGTACGTC. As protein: CSVRVDGQRSCEQYV.

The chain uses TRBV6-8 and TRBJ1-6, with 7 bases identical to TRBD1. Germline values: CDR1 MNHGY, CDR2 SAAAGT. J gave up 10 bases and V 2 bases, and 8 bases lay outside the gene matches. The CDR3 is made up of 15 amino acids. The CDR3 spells CASSYTGVGGSPLHF. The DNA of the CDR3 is TGTGCCAGCAGTTACACAGGGGTAGGAGGCTCACCCCTCCACTTT.

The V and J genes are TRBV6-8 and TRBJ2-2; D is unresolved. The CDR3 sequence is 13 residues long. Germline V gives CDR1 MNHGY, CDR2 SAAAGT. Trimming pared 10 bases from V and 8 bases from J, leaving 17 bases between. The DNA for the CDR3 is TGTGCCATCAGCCTGTCCCAGGAAGGGGAGCTGTTTTTT. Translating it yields CAISLSQEGELFF.

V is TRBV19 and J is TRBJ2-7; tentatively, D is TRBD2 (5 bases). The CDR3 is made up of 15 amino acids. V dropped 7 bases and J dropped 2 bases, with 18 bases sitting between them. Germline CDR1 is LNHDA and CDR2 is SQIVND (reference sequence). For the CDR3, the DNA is TGTGCCAGTACCCCGGGGTTTCCCTCCACCTACGAGCAGTACTTC. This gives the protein CASTPGFPSTYEQYF.

The CDR3 region is CASSQDIGSEAFF. Here the CDR3 DNA reads TGTGCCAGCAGCCAAGATATAGGGTCTGAAGCTTTCTTT. V and J are TRBV14 and TRBJ1-1; D gene unclear. Germline lookup yields CDR1 SGHDN and CDR2 FVKESK. This CDR3 comprises 13 residues. Trimming removed 0 bases at V and 6 bases at J, with 8 bases between.

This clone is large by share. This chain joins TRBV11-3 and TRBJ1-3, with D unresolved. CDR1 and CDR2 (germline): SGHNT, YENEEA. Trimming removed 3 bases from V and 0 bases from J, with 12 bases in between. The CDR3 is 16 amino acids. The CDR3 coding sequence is TGTGCCAGCAGCTTTGTCGGAGCCTTCTCTGGAAACACCATATATTTT. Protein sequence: CASSFVGAFSGNTIYF.